This entry describes one T cell receptor beta chain. The antigen remains unidentified. This may be a read error: a much more frequent sequence differs by one nucleotide. These data belong to a study of T cell repertoires in cytomegalovirus infection. Study background: Shared public TCR beta signatures pointed to both CMV infection and a matching HLA type. Study-level findings and limits: Ex vivo, HLA-C-restricted CMV-specific TCR beta clonotypes prevailed over the rest of the response. Summed frequency of shared TCR beta families picked out CMV carriers who also had the relevant HLA.

The CDR3 covers 15 residues. TCRdb used MiXCR to reprocess the reads, holding one entry per CDR3 protein. The sample records 60,000 to 85,000 distinct CDR3 sequences, more than 20% being singletons. The sample comprised PBMCs, sequenced either directly or after in vitro stimulation (not recorded which). V gene TRBV12-3 or TRBV12-4 combines with J gene TRBJ1-2, with unresolved D. The receptor comes from a human donor in good health (CMV status not recorded). Some clones in this sample may be carry-over from other donors' samples. This chain's CDR3 is CASSLWGTPNYSYTF. In DNA form, the CDR3 reads TGTGCCAGCAGTTTATGGGGTACGCCAAACTATAGCTACACCTTC.